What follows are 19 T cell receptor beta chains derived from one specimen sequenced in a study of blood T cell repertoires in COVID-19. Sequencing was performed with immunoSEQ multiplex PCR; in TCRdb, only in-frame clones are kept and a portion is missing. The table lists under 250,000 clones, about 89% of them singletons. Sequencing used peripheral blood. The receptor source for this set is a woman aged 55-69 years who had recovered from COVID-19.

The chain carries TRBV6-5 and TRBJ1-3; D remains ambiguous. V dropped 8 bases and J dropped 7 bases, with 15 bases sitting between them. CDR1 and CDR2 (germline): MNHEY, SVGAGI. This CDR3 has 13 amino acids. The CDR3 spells CASRRARGNTIYF. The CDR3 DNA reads TGTGCCAGCCGCCGGGCCAGAGGGAACACCATATATTTT.

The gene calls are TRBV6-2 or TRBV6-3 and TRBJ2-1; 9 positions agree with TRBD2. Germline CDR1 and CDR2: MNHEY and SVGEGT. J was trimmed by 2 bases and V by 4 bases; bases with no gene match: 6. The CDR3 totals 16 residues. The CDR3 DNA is TGTGCCAGCAGTTCCCCCAAGCGGGGGGCCTACAATGAGCAGTTCTTC. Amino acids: CASSSPKRGAYNEQFF.

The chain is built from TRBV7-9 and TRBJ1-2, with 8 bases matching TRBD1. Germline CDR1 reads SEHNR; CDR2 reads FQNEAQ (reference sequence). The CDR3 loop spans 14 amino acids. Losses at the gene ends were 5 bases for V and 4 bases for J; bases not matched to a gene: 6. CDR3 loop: CASSPTDRAYGYTF. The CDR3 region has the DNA TGTGCCAGCAGCCCGACGGACAGGGCCTATGGCTACACCTTC. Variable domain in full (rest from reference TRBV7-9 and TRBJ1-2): DTGVSQNPRHKITKRGQNVTFRCDPISEHNRLYWYRQTLGQGPEFLTYFQNEAQLEKSRLLSDRFSAERPKGSFSTLEIQRTEQGDSAMYLCASSPTDRAYGYTFGSGTRLTVV.

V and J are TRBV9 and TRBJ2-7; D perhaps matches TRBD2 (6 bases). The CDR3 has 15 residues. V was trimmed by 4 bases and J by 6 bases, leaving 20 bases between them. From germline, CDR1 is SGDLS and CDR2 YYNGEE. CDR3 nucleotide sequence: TGTGCCAGCAGCCTTGATCTAGGACTACCCGCCGAGCAGTACTTC. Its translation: CASSLDLGLPAEQYF. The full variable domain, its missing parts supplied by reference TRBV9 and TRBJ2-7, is DSGVTQTPKHLITATGQRVTLRCSPRSGDLSVYWYQQSLDQGLQFLIQYYNGEERAKGNILERFSAQQFPDLHSELNLSSLELGDSALYFCASSLDLGLPAEQYFGPGTRLTVT.

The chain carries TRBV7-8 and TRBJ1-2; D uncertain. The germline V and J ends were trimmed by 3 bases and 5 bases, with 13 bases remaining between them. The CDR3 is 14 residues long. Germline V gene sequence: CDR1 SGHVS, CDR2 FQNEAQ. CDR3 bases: TGTGCCAGCAGCTTTGCAGACTCCGCGTATGGCTACACCTTC. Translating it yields CASSFADSAYGYTF.

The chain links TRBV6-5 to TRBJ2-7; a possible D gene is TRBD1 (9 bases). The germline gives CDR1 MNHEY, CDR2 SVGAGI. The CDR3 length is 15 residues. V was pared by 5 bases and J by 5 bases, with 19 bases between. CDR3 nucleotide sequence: TGTGCCAGCAGTCGCGGGGGGACAGGGACCCACGAGCAGTACTTC. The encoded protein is CASSRGGTGTHEQYF.

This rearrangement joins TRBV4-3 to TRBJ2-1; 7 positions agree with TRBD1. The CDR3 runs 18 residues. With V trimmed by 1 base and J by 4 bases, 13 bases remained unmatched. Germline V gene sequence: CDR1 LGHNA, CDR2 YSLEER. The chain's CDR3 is CASSQAPLLGTEYNEQFF. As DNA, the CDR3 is TGCGCCAGCAGCCAAGCCCCCCTCCTGGGGACAGAGTACAATGAGCAGTTCTTC.

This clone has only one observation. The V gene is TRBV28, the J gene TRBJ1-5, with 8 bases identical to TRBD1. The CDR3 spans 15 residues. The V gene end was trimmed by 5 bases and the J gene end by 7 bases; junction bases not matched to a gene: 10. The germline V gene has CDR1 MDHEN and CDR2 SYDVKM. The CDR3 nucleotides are TGTGCCAGCAGTCCGACGACAGGGGTGGAGCAGCCCCAGCATTTT. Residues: CASSPTTGVEQPQHF.

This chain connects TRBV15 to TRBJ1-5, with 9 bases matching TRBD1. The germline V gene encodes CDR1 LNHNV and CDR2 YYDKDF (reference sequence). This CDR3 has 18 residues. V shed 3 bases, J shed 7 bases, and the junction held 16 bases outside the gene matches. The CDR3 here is CATSSPLQGADRSQPQHF. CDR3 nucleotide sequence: TGTGCCACCAGCAGCCCTCTACAGGGGGCGGATAGGAGCCAGCCCCAGCATTTT.

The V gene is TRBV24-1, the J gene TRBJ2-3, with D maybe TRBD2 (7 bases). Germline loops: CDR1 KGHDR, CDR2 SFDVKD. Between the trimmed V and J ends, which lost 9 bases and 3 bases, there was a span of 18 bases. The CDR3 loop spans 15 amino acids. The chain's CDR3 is CATSPAGGRTDTQYF. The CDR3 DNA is TGTGCCACCTCCCCAGCCGGGGGGCGTACAGATACGCAGTATTTT.

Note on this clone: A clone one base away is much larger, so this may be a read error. For the CDR3, the DNA is TGTGCCGGCTCACACCGGACAGGCTTTGGGGAAAAACTGTTTTTT. This translates into CAGSHRTGFGEKLFF. J is TRBJ1-4 and V is TRBV18; TRBD1 matches 7 bases. The CDR3 extends over 15 amino acids. The germline gives CDR1 KGHSH, CDR2 LQKENI.

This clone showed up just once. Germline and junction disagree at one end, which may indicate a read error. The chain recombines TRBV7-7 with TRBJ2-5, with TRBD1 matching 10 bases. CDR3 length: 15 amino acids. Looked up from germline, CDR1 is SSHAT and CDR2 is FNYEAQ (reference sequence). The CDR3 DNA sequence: TGTGCTAGCAGCAAAGGGACAGGGGTTGGAGAGACCCAGTACTTC. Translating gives CASSKGTGVGETQYF.

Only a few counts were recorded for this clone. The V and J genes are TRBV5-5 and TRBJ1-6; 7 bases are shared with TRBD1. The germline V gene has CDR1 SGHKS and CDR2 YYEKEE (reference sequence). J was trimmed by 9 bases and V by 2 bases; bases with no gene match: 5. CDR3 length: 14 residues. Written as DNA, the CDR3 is TGTGCCAGCAGCTTCCAGGGGGGTCGTTCACCCCTCCACTTT. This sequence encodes CASSFQGGRSPLHF.

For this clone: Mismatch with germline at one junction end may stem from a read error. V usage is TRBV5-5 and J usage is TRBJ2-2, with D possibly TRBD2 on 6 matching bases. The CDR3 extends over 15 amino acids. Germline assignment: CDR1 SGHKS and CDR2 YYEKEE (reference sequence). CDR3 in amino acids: CASSSDMVVGGKLFF. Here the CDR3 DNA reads TGTGCCAGCAGCTCGGACATGGTGGTAGGCGGGAAGCTGTTTTTT.

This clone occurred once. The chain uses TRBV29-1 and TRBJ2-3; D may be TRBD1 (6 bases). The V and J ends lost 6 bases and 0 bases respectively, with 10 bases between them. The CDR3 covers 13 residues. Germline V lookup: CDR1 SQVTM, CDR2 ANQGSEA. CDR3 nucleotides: TGCAGCGTCCGGACAGCTAGCACAGATACGCAGTATTTT. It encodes CSVRTASTDTQYF.

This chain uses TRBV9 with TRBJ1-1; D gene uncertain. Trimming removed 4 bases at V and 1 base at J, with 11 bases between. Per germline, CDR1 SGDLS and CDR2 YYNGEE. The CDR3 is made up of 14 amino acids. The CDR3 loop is CASSSMVENTEAFF. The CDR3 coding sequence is TGTGCCAGCAGCTCTATGGTAGAGAACACTGAAGCTTTCTTT.

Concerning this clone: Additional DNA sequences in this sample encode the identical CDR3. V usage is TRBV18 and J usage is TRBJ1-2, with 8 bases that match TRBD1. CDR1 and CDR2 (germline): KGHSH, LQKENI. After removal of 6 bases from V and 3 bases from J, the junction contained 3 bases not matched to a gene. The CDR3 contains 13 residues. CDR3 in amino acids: CASSPTGDYGYTF. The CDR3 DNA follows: TGTGCCAGCTCCCCGACAGGGGACTATGGCTACACCTTC.

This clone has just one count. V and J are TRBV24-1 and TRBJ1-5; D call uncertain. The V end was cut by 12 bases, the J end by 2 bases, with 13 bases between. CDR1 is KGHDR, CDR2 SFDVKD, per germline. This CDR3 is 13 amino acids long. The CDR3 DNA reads TGTGCCTCTATAGTGGGAGGCAATCAGCCCCAGCATTTT. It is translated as CASIVGGNQPQHF.

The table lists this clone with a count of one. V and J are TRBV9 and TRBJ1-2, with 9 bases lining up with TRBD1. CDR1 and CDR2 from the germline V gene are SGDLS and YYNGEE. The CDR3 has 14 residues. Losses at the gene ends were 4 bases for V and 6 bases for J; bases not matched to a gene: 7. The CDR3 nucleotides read TGTGCCAGCAGCCAGACGGGACAGGGCAATGGCTACACCTTC. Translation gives CASSQTGQGNGYTF.